The rows below give T cell receptor beta chains drawn from one sample of a study of blood T cell repertoires in COVID-19. TCRdb's copy holds only in-frame clones and misses some; the assay was immunoSEQ multiplex PCR. The sample lists a few hundred thousand clones; more than 70% were seen once. What was sequenced was peripheral blood. All receptors derive from a woman between 25 and 40 years old with COVID-19, enrolled during active disease. CDR3s include the opening cysteine and the closing phenylalanine or tryptophan. Fields, in order: clone size, D gene, J gene, V gene, CDR3 DNA, CDR3 protein. A D gene is named only where the DNA matches it firmly. Size values are once, few and many counts, or a class for expanded clones, and some rows have none.

NA NA TRBJ1-5 TRBV6-1 TGTGCCAGCAGTGAAGAGTGGGGGGGATATGGCAATCAGCCCCAGCATTTT CASSEEWGGYGNQPQHF
NA NA TRBJ2-3 TRBV27 TGTGCCAGCAGCTCTAGCAGTATCCTCACAGATACGCAGTATTTT CASSSSSILTDTQYF
NA TRBD2 TRBJ2-1 TRBV27 TGTGCCAGCAGTTGGGGACTAGCGGGAGTAAATGAGCAGTTCTTC CASSWGLAGVNEQFF
NA NA TRBJ1-6 TRBV11-3 TGTGCCAGCAGCTTAGGACAGGAGAATTCACCCCTCCACTTT CASSLGQENSPLHF
NA TRBD2 TRBJ2-3 TRBV4-3 TGCGCCAGCAGCCCCCGGACTAGCGGGAGGGGAGATACGCAGTATTTT CASSPRTSGRGDTQYF
NA TRBD1 TRBJ1-1 TRBV10-3 TGTGCCATCAGTGAGTCCCCGGGACAGGGCTTTGAAGCTTTCTTT CAISESPGQGFEAFF
NA TRBD1 TRBJ2-1 TRBV11-3 TGTGCCAGCAGCTTAGCTCTTCTTCTGGGACAGGGACACTACAATGAGCAGTTCTTC CASSLALLLGQGHYNEQFF
once NA TRBJ2-2 TRBV25-1 TGTGCCAGCAGACGCGGGACTCCGAACACCGGGGAGCTGTTTTTT CASRRGTPNTGELFF
NA NA TRBJ1-1 TRBV6-6 TGTGCCAGCAGTTACGAGAAGAACACTGAAGCTTTCTTT CASSYEKNTEAFF
NA NA TRBJ1-6 TRBV7-9 TGTGCCAGCAGCTTAGCGACAGCTGGTAGGCCCCTCCACTTT CASSLATAGRPLHF
NA NA TRBJ1-4 TRBV29-1 TGCAGCGTTGAAGGGCCGACCGGCGGTGCTAATGAAAAACTGTTTTTT CSVEGPTGGANEKLFF
NA TRBD2 TRBJ2-5 TRBV29-1 TGCAGCGTTGACTTTTCCGCAGCGGGGGAGACCCAGTACTTC CSVDFSAAGETQYF
NA NA TRBJ1-3 TRBV10-3 TGTGCCACCGCAGACGGGAACTCTGGAAACACCATATATTTT CATADGNSGNTIYF
few TRBD1 TRBJ1-5 TRBV2 TGTGCCAGCAGTACCCCCCGGGACAGTTTTCAGCCCCAGCATTTT CASSTPRDSFQPQHF
few TRBD1 TRBJ2-3 TRBV28 TGTGCCAGCAGTTTGCCGCCGGGACAGGGCACAGATACGCAGTATTTT CASSLPPGQGTDTQYF
NA TRBD1 TRBJ1-1 TRBV5-1 TGCGCCAGCAGCAATCAACCAGGGGGCTGGAACACTGAAGCTTTCTTT CASSNQPGGWNTEAFF
NA TRBD1 TRBJ1-4 TRBV6-2/TRBV6-3 TGTGCCAGCAGTTACTCGAGACAGGGACTTCCAGCCAATGAAAAACTGTTTTTT CASSYSRQGLPANEKLFF
NA TRBD2 TRBJ2-3 TRBV3-1/TRBV3-2 TGTGCCAGCAGCCAAGGTCCCCCGGAGGAGCGGGGGCGGGCGGATACGCAGTATTTT CASSQGPPEERGRADTQYF
NA TRBD1 TRBJ1-5 TRBV9 TGTGCCAGCAGCGCCACTGGGACAGACCCCCAGCATTTT CASSATGTDPQHF
NA NA TRBJ2-3 TRBV29-1 TGCAGCGTCTCGACAGATACGCAGTATTTT CSVSTDTQYF
NA NA TRBJ1-2 TRBV7-2 TGTGCCAGCAGCTTAGAAGCAGGGCACTATGGCTACACCTTC CASSLEAGHYGYTF
NA NA TRBJ2-5 TRBV24-1 TGTGCCACCAGTGACGAACTCGCCGGGGAGACCCAGTACTTC CATSDELAGETQYF
NA TRBD1 TRBJ1-2 TRBV29-1 TGCAGCGTTGAAGCGGGGACAGGCCTGGGCTACACCTTC CSVEAGTGLGYTF
few NA TRBJ2-7 TRBV9 TGTGCCAGCAGCGTAGAGGACAAGATATACGAGCAGTACTTC CASSVEDKIYEQYF
NA TRBD1 TRBJ1-1 TRBV5-1 TGCGCCAGCAGCGAGGGACAGGGAATGTACACTGAAGCTTTCTTT CASSEGQGMYTEAFF
NA TRBD1 TRBJ2-5 TRBV29-1 TGCAGCGTTGAGGGGGGACAGGGGGCCCAAGAGACCCAGTACTTC CSVEGGQGAQETQYF
NA NA TRBJ2-5 TRBV11-2 TGTGCCAGCAGCTTAAATTTGGTGGGGGGTGTAGGGGAGACCCAGTACTTC CASSLNLVGGVGETQYF
once NA TRBJ2-1 TRBV2 TGTGCCAGTTTTCCTCAGGGGGCGGGGGCCATGCTCTTC CASFPQGAGAMLF
NA NA TRBJ2-1 TRBV4-3 TGCGCCAGCAGCCAAGATGATGCGACACTGACCTACAATGAGCAGTTCTTC CASSQDDATLTYNEQFF
NA NA TRBJ1-6 TRBV6-5 TGTGCCAGCAGTCCCGGGACACTTAATTCACCCCTCCACTTT CASSPGTLNSPLHF
NA NA TRBJ2-4 TRBV7-2 TGTGCCAGCAGCTTTGACACCGTAGCCAAAAACATTCAGTACTTC CASSFDTVAKNIQYF
NA NA TRBJ2-3 TRBV7-7 TGTGCTAGCAGCTTATCGCAGGGTGGTGGCACAGATACGCAGTATTTT CASSLSQGGGTDTQYF
NA NA TRBJ1-6 TRBV27 TGTGCCAGCAGTTTAAAACAGCTCCCGAGCTCCTATAATTCACCCCTCCACTTT CASSLKQLPSSYNSPLHF
NA NA TRBJ1-2 TRBV29-1 TGCAGCGTTGTGAGTGAGTTGGTTCCTAACTATGGCTACACCTTC CSVVSELVPNYGYTF
NA TRBD2 TRBJ2-2 TRBV7-6 TGTGCCAGCAGCACTAGCGGGGGGGCTTCGAACACCGGGGAGCTGTTTTTT CASSTSGGASNTGELFF
NA TRBD2 TRBJ2-1 TRBV7-8 TGTGCCAGCAGTTCCGGGACTAGCGGTCTCCGGTCCTACAATGAGCAGTTCTTC CASSSGTSGLRSYNEQFF
NA NA TRBJ2-3 TRBV10-3 TGTGCCATCAGTGACAGGGGCTCCACAGATACGCAGTATTTT CAISDRGSTDTQYF
NA TRBD1 TRBJ1-5 TRBV19 TGTGCCAGTAGTATTGGGACAGGGGCGCAGCCCCAGCATTTT CASSIGTGAQPQHF
NA NA TRBJ1-5 TRBV10-3 TGTGCCATCAGTGTCGAGGTGGATCAGCCCCAGCATTTT CAISVEVDQPQHF
NA TRBD2 TRBJ2-3 TRBV10-3 TGTGCCATCAGTGCGTTGGAAGGACTAGCGGGACCAGATACGCAGTATTTT CAISALEGLAGPDTQYF